The entry below describes one TCR beta chain. Its antigen is undetermined. This entry comes from a study of cytomegalovirus exposure and HLA in healthy donors. Study-level findings and limits: Among immune exposure information, only CMV serostatus was available. Cytomegalovirus-associated status was assigned to approximately 160 TCR beta chains.

Both 60 Vbeta primers and 13 Jbeta primers went into the PCR. Method: immunoSEQ multiplex PCR; TCRdb's copy keeps in-frame clones and lacks some. Of about 31,000 clones listed, roughly 69% are singletons. From germline, CDR1 is MDHEN and CDR2 SYDVKM. This CDR3 has 15 amino acids. Losses at the gene ends were 7 bases for V and 6 bases for J; bases not matched to a gene: 8. This TCR came from a man in his fifties in good health and CMV-seropositive. The material sequenced was PBMCs. The rearrangement links TRBV28 to TRBJ1-5; 11 bases match TRBD1. Here the CDR3 reads CASTSPGQGGQPQHF. For the CDR3, the DNA is TGTGCCAGCACCTCTCCGGGACAGGGGGGTCAGCCCCAGCATTTT.